This section outlines one TCR beta chain sequence together with its context. Its specific antigen is unknown. Base qualities are missing; no much larger clone stands one base away. The data were obtained in a study of beta chain features in type 1 diabetes (dated by TCRdb to the late 2010s). Background for the entire study: Mean age, gender distribution, total cell number and subset yield did not differ between patients and healthy donors. The study compared the TCRB repertoires of sorted circulating CD4+ T cell subsets in recently diagnosed type 1 diabetes patients with those in matched healthy donors. Naive and central memory subsets were obtained from all 30 or so donors, but regulatory and stem cell-like memory subsets were isolated from only 8 patients and roughly 8 healthy donors. A total of roughly 99,000,000 sorted cells were examined across all samples, and the number of cells per subset was strongly correlated with RNA yield. Overall study results and their limits: Because small numbers of individuals were included in the HLA sub-analyses, any influence of HLA type on TCRB rearrangement was left unresolved. Fewer insertions and more nucleotide deletions at VDJ recombination sites were observed in patients with type 1 diabetes, implying thymic rearrangement abnormalities. Naive, central memory and regulatory TCRB repertoires appeared more similar among patients than among healthy donors. In all four CD4+ subsets, TCRB CDR3 length was moderately but significantly shorter in type 1 diabetes patients. Because cDNA rather than genomic DNA was sequenced, highly expressing activated cells could have been over-represented, although no difference in activation and CD3 levels was found between groups. PCR might favor shorter templates, but patient and control samples were amplified and corrected together, so any skew would affect both groups equally.

Each donor gave one peripheral blood draw, about 110 mL on average, collected into heparinised tubes. Using a panel that included CD45RO, CCR7, CD25, CD127, CD95 and CD27, naive, central memory, regulatory and stem cell-like memory CD4+ T cells were sorted on a BD FACSAria II. All sorted populations exceeded 95% purity. PBMCs were separated immediately by Lymphoprep density gradient centrifugation and were stained directly, without being cultured. Samples were stained and sorted in pairs, with one healthy donor and one patient per experiment, so that batch effects were minimized. The CDR3 covers 15 residues, taking in both the cysteine and the phenylalanine. Only CDR3 DNA is held: 45 bases, read in frame from base 1. Via the germline V gene (reference sequence), CDR1 is GTSNPN and CDR2 SVGIG. The junction carries 20 bases between V and J, which are trimmed by 8 bases and 1 base respectively. The entire amount of isolated RNA was reverse transcribed using the High Capacity cDNA Reverse Transcription Kit, so the sequenced TCRB transcripts were expressed ones. Deep immunoSEQ sequencing was performed on naive, central memory and regulatory T cell samples, with an average of roughly 3.6 million total reads per sample. After sorted cells were lysed in RLT buffer, RNA was extracted with DNase-treated RNeasy Micro or Mini kits, with the choice depending on cell number. Each cell subset was processed separately to prevent cross-contamination, with patient and healthy donor samples processed together. Using the immunoSEQ multiplex PCR, TCRB sequences were amplified from cDNA into 87-bp fragments spanning the CDR3 region. Sequencing of the amplicons was performed on the Illumina HiSeq platform. In the original analysis: PCR bias was corrected computationally using synthetic template baselines, and reads within Hamming distance 2 were collapsed, with unmergeable singletons discarded. Reads were aligned against IMGT to assign V, D and J genes, CDR3 length and insertions or deletions at six rearrangement sites. Within each subset, clonotype counts were normalized to the number of sorted cells before true diversity and Gini coefficients were calculated with the tcR R package. Repertoire sharing was quantified using the overlap coefficient calculated on TCRB nucleotide sequences. As a proxy for the pre-selection repertoire, out-of-frame TCRB sequences from naive cells were analyzed. TCRdb took this table from immuneACCESS and kept in-frame rearrangements with V and J called. Such tables lack part of the clones; where checked against another copy, unresolved V genes explain under half of the gap, and the rest is unexplained. V and J calls and clone size are those listed in that table; D and trimming were worked out from the DNA. For this sample there are around 360,000 clones; roughly 12% appear just once. The ten most abundant clones make up 0.01% of the sample.

The sequencing input was naive CD4+ T cells from blood. The cell subset or site tag for this specimen amounts to: true naive CD4+ T cells. The rearrangement joined TRBV30 to TRBJ1-1, with TRBD1 perhaps the D gene, on 5 matching bases. The clonotype comes from a woman in her late teens or twenties with type 1 diabetes. The CDR3 here reads CATPAGPNRNTEAFF. The bases are TGTGCCACGCCGGCGGGGCCTAACAGGAACACTGAAGCTTTCTTT.